This T cell receptor beta chain stems from a study of blood T cell repertoires in COVID-19. Study-level information: Acute and convalescent COVID-19 specimens originated in the United States, Italy and Spain.

Enrollees, about 18 to 100 years old, lived in approximately 25 US areas. Participants had their cohort set by participant-reported clinical history. Germline CDR1 MNHEY, CDR2 SVGAGI. Trimming removed 2 bases at V and 4 bases at J, with 9 bases between. This CDR3 has 14 amino acids. In the authors' workflow: Amplified reference gene primers provided the basis for estimating nucleated cell counts. Sequencing was performed with immunoSEQ multiplex PCR; in TCRdb, only in-frame clones are kept and a portion is missing. V, J and clone size are those of that table, while D and trimming were read from the DNA. The profile shows 400,000 to 450,000 clones, 75% to 90% of them singletons.

This receptor was obtained from a man aged 25 to 40 who had recovered from COVID-19. Sequencing was done on a sample of PBMCs or T cells enriched from blood (not recorded which). The chain is built from TRBV6-5 and TRBJ2-4; D might be TRBD1 (6 bases). The CDR3 loop reads CASSYRQVKNIQYF. CDR3 nucleotide sequence: TGTGCCAGCAGTTACAGACAGGTGAAAAACATTCAGTACTTC.